The present T cell receptor beta chain was sequenced within a study of high-grade serous ovarian cancer treatment subgroups. Study in general: On average, roughly 14,000 reads and several thousand unique TCR beta rearrangements were obtained per sample.

A remark on this clone: Its antigen is unknown.

The repertoire was sequenced with immunoSEQ multiplex PCR; TCRdb's copy has only in-frame clones and lacks some. The sample contains 7,000 to 8,000 clones, 65% to 75% of which appear only once. CDR1 and CDR2 (germline): SGHNT, YYREEE (reference sequence). Losses at the gene ends were 10 bases for V and 4 bases for J; bases not matched to a gene: 5. The CDR3 has 12 amino acids. Tumor tissue was taken before any definitive surgery or chemotherapy was given. General study points: Same-patient tumor repertoires overlapped at roughly 0.095 to 0.79; different patients barely overlapped. Repertoire analysis covered CDR3 alone, not CDR1 or CDR2. Bulk tumor TCR sequencing gave no spatial information.

This receptor was taken from a human donor with high-grade serous ovarian cancer. The chain joins TRBV5-4 to TRBJ2-1; 7 nucleotides agree with TRBD2. Sequencing was done on a sample of tumor tissue. Here the CDR3 DNA reads TGTGCCTGCGGACTAGATTACAATGAGCAGTTCTTC. Protein: CACGLDYNEQFF.